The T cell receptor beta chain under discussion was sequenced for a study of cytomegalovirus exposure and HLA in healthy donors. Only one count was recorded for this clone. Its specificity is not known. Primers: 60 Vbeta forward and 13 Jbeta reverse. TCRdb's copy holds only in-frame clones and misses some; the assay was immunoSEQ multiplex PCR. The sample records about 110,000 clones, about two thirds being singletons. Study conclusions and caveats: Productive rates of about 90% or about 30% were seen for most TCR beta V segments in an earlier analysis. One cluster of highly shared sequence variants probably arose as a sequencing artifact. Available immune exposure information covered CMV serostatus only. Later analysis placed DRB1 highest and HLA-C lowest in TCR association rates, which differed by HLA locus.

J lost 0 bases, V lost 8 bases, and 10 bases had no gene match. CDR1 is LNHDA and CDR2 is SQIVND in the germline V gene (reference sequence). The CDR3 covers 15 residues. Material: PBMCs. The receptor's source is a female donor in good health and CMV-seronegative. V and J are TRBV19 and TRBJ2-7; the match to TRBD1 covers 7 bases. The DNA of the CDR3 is TGTGCCAGTCGTCTCTCCGGGACAGACTCCTACGAGCAGTACTTC. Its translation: CASRLSGTDSYEQYF. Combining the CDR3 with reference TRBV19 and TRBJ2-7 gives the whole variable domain DGGITQSPKYLFRKEGQNVTLSCEQNLNHDAMYWYRQDPGQGLRLIYYSQIVNDFQKGDIAEGYSVSREKKESFPLTVTSAQKNPTAFYLCASRLSGTDSYEQYFGPGTRLTVT.